This T cell receptor beta chain emerged from a study of vaccination effects on CD4 cells after COVID-19. Findings and caveats of the study: Infection-derived and vaccine-derived clones contracted markedly late after vaccination. Only a single clone (1 of 255 vaccine-induced clones in healthy vaccinees) cross-reacted with common cold coronaviruses.

In regard to this clone: The antigen is not known.

Produced via immunoSEQ multiplex PCR; TCRdb's table is partial and in-frame only. The sample lists over 20,000 clones; just under 75% were seen once. In germline, CDR1 is MGHRA, CDR2 YSYEKL. The CDR3 is 17 residues long. The J segment lost 0 bases and the V segment lost 3 bases, leaving 10 bases of the junction unmatched. Within the ViraFEST assay, antigen-specific CD4+ T cells underwent expansion with viral peptide pools prior to sequencing. Upon completion of 10 to 11 days in culture, CD4+ T cells were isolated. Vaccinated recipients, who were negative for nucleocapsid antibodies, had no history of SARS-CoV-2 infection. About 2.1 million PBMC were seeded per well and grown in the presence of 10 IU/ml IL-2 and 8.5 to 10 ug/ml peptides. Half the medium was swapped for IL-2 medium on days 3 and 7.

The sequenced sample was CD4+ T cells from PBMCs cultured with SARS-CoV-2 spike peptides, obtained before COVID-19 vaccination. This TCR derives from a human donor who received a COVID-19 vaccine. The chain links TRBV4-1 to TRBJ1-2; TRBD1 aligns across 7 bases. The CDR3 loop reads CASSHDPRDSANYGYTF. The DNA for the CDR3 is TGCGCCAGCAGCCATGACCCCCGGGACAGCGCTAACTATGGCTACACCTTC.